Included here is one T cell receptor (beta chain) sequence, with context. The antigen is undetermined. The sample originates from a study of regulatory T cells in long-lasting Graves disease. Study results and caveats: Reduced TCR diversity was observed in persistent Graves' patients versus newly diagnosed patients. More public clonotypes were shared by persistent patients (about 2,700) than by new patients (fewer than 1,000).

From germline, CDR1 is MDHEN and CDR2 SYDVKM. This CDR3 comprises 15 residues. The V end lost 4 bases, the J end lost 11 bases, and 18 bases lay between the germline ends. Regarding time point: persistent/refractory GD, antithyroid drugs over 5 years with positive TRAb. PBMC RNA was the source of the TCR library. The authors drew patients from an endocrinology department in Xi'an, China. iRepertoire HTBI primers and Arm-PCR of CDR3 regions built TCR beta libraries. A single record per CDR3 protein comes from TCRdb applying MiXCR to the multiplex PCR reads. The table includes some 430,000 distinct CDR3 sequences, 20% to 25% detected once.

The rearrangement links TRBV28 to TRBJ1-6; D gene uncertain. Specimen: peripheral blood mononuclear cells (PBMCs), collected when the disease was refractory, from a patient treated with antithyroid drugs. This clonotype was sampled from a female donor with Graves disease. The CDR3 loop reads CASSSGGTWPAPLHF. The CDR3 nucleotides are TGTGCCAGCAGTTCCGGAGGTACGTGGCCGGCACCCCTCCACTTT.